A selection of T cell receptor beta chains follows, all from one sample in a study of beta chain features in type 1 diabetes. Data came from immunoSEQ multiplex PCR; TCRdb stores just in-frame clones and leaves some out. The sample shows a few hundred thousand clones, 9.6% of them seen only once. Sequencing was carried out using central memory CD4+ T cells from blood. These receptors originate from a man younger than 40 with type 1 diabetes. Both conserved end residues are part of each CDR3. A D gene is named only where the DNA matches it firmly. Not all rows give a size; the values are once, few, many and, for expanded clones, a class.

TRBV30,-,TRBJ2-1,few,TGTGCCGGGGGATGGGGGGCGCATGATGAGCAGTTCTTC,CAGGWGAHDEQFF
TRBV4-1,-,TRBJ1-2,few,TGCGCCAGCAGCCAAATGGGGGTCTCCCTCTATGGCTACACCTTC,CASSQMGVSLYGYTF
TRBV5-1,TRBD1,TRBJ2-7,-,TGCGCCAGCAGAATCGGGACAGGGGGCTACGAGCAGTACTTC,CASRIGTGGYEQYF
TRBV18,TRBD2,TRBJ2-3,few,TGTGCCAGCTCACCAACGACTAGCGGGAAAGATACGCAGTATTTT,CASSPTTSGKDTQYF
TRBV5-1,TRBD1,TRBJ1-2,few,TGCGCCAGCAGCTTGGCTCAGGGGGCATCGGGCTATGGCTACACCTTC,CASSLAQGASGYGYTF
TRBV28,TRBD1,TRBJ1-1,-,TGTGCCAGCAGTCCTTCGGGGACAGGGGATTGGACTGAAGCTTTCTTT,CASSPSGTGDWTEAFF
TRBV7-9,-,TRBJ1-1,many,TGTGCCAGCAGCGGCCAGGCGAACACTGAAGCTTTCTTT,CASSGQANTEAFF
TRBV30,TRBD1,TRBJ2-1,-,TGTGCCTGGAGTCTAGGGGTTTACAGGGGGAACTACAATGAGCAGTTCTTC,CAWSLGVYRGNYNEQFF
TRBV4-1,-,TRBJ1-2,few,TGCGCCAGCACTCACCAAGGGCGGCCGGACTATGGCTACACCTTC,CASTHQGRPDYGYTF
TRBV5-1,TRBD1,TRBJ1-1,-,TGCGCCAGCAGCTCGACCGACAGGGGGGAAGCTTTCTTT,CASSSTDRGEAFF